The 27 T cell receptor beta chains below all came from one sample that was sequenced in a study of molecular identifiers for immune sequencing clone quantification. One entry per CDR3 protein results from TCRdb running MiXCR on the PCR reads. This table has roughly 630,000 distinct CDR3 sequences, about 25% appearing once. Sequenced sample: naive CD8+ T cells from blood, with Jurkat cell RNA spiked in. The subset denotes: FACS-sorted CD8+CD4-CCR7+CD45RA+ naive T cells. These receptors all stem from a human donor in good health. Some libraries in this study had Jurkat cell RNA spiked in.

There are a few counts of this clonotype. V usage is TRBV6-2 or TRBV6-3 and J usage is TRBJ1-2, with D possibly matching TRBD1 (5 bases). The CDR3 is 15 residues long. The V gene's germline CDR1 is MNHEY and CDR2 SVGEGT. Deletions cut 2 bases from V and 7 bases from J, with 17 bases between. CDR3 nucleotide sequence: TGTGCCAGCAGTTACACCCCGAGCAGGGAGGCTGGCTACACCTTC. Its translation: CASSYTPSREAGYTF.

This clonotype was observed a handful of times. This rearrangement joins TRBV19 to TRBJ1-5; TRBD1 is a possible D gene (6 bases). V was shortened by 9 bases and J by 5 bases, with 20 bases between the two germline ends. Germline V gives CDR1 LNHDA, CDR2 SQIVND (reference sequence). The CDR3 loop spans 15 amino acids. CDR3 in DNA: TGTGCCAGCGATACAGGGATCTCAGCCCATCAGCCCCAGCATTTT. Translated: CASDTGISAHQPQHF.

This clonotype was detected ten times or more. The chain recombines TRBV29-1 with TRBJ2-5; the D gene could be TRBD1 or TRBD2 (5 bases each). V gave up 6 bases and J gave up 10 bases, with 18 bases separating them. The length of the CDR3 is 12 residues. Germline CDR1 SQVTM, CDR2 ANQGSEA. The CDR3 region is CSVRAGMRGQYF. Here the CDR3 DNA reads TGCAGCGTAAGGGCCGGGATGAGGGGCCAGTACTTC.

Comment on this clonotype: This clone may be a read error of a much larger clone one base away. The V and J genes are TRBV20-1 and TRBJ2-7; TRBD2 matches 9 bases. The CDR3 contains 15 residues. Germline V gives CDR1 DFQATT, CDR2 SNEGSKA (reference sequence). V dropped 0 bases and J dropped 2; count of bases not matched to a gene: 5. The CDR3 DNA reads as TGCAGTGCTAGAGATGGGAGCGGGAGGACCTACGAGCAGTACTTC. As protein: CSARDGSGRTYEQYF.

The gene calls are TRBV19 and TRBJ2-1; 8 positions agree with TRBD2. CDR3 length: 17 amino acids. The V gene's germline CDR1 is LNHDA and CDR2 SQIVND (reference sequence). After removal of 3 bases from V and 4 bases from J, the junction contained 11 bases not matched to a gene. CDR3 sequence (DNA): TGTGCCAGTAGTATCGCAAGCGGGAGTTTATTTTACAATGAGCAGTTCTTC. Translated, it gives CASSIASGSLFYNEQFF.

This clonotype has only one observation. This is likely a read error, given that the CDR3 carries no conserved phenylalanine or tryptophan at its end. The chain links TRBV7-6 to TRBJ2-7; weak D call: TRBD2 (6 bases). The CDR3 contains 16 residues. V lost 0 bases to trimming and J lost 0 bases, with 12 bases between them. Looked up from germline, CDR1 is SGHVS and CDR2 is FNYEAQ. CDR3 bases: TGTGCCAGCAGCTTAGCGCTTGGAGGGCCCTCCTACGAGCAGTACTAC. Translating it yields CASSLALGGPSYEQYY.

This clonotype was seen more than once but under ten times. One base away lies a much larger clone, so this may be a sequencing read error. The chain combines TRBV14 with TRBJ2-3, with TRBD2 as a possible D gene (6 bases). The V gene lost 3 bases and the J gene lost 6 bases, with 16 bases spanning the gap. This CDR3 has 15 amino acids. CDR1 and CDR2 from the germline V gene are SGHDN and FVKESK. This chain's CDR3 is CASSQDGGDVDTQYF. DNA for the CDR3: TGTGCCAGCAGCCAGGACGGCGGGGACGTGGATACGCAGTATTTT.

Notes on this clonotype: A much larger clonotype is one base distant, so this may be a read error. This chain uses TRBV5-6 with TRBJ2-6; TRBD2 is a possible D gene (5 bases). This CDR3 region has 18 residues. Germline CDR1 and CDR2: SGHDT and YYEEEE. The DNA for the CDR3 is TGTGCCAGCAGCTTGTTACGGGGTAAGGTTTCTGTGGCCAACGTCCTGACTTTC. This encodes CASSLLRGKVSVANVLTF.

J is TRBJ2-2 and V is TRBV6-2 or TRBV6-3, with 9 nucleotides matching TRBD2. The CDR3 extends over 17 amino acids. The V gene end was trimmed by 2 bases and the J gene end by 7 bases; junction bases not matched to a gene: 11. Germline V gene lookup returns CDR1 MNHEY and CDR2 SVGEGT. CDR3 coding DNA: TGTGCCAGCAGTTACCTTGCTAGCGGGAAGCTTGGCGGGGAGCTGTTTTTT. Amino acid sequence: CASSYLASGKLGGELFF.

This clonotype was detected only a few times. The rearrangement joins TRBV4-3 to TRBJ2-7, with 7 bases that match TRBD1. Germline V lookup: CDR1 LGHNA, CDR2 YSLEER. CDR3 length: 14 residues. V dropped 3 bases and J dropped 4; count of bases not matched to a gene: 6. CDR3 in DNA: TGCGCCAGCAGCCAGGGACGGACAGGATACGAGCAGTACTTC. It codes for CASSQGRTGYEQYF.

Remarks on this clonotype: A much larger clone differs by one base, so this may be a read error. Since no conserved phenylalanine or tryptophan closes the CDR3, a read error is the likely cause. The chain couples TRBV30 to TRBJ1-1; D ambiguous. Germline values: CDR1 GTSNPN, CDR2 SVGIG (reference sequence). The CDR3 has 13 residues. Trimming shortened V by 1 base and J by 5 bases, and 11 bases separated the two germline ends. The CDR3, as DNA: TGTGCCTGGAGTGCCCTTTTCGGGACTGAAGCTTTCCTT. This sequence encodes CAWSALFGTEAFL.

A word on this clonotype: A much larger clone sits a single nucleotide away, making a read error possible. The gene calls are TRBV3-1 and TRBJ1-1, with D uncertain. Germline-derived CDR1 and CDR2 are LGHDT and YNNKEL (reference sequence). This CDR3 has 13 residues. Trimming removed 6 bases at V and 2 bases at J, with 10 bases between. In DNA form, the CDR3 reads TGTGCCAGCAGAGGCCGGGGAAACACTGAAGCTTTCTTT. Residues: CASRGRGNTEAFF. Full variable domain (rest looked up from reference TRBV3-1 and TRBJ1-1): DTAVSQTPKYLVTQMGNDKSIKCEQNLGHDTMYWYKQDSKKFLKIMFSYNNKELIINETVPNRFSPKSPDKAHLNLHINSLELGDSAVYFCASRGRGNTEAFFGQGTRLTVV.

This clonotype was counted ten times or more. The chain joins TRBV6-2 or TRBV6-3 to TRBJ2-5; D gene uncertain. The germline V and J ends were trimmed by 8 bases and 1 base, with 11 bases remaining between them. CDR1 is MNHEY, CDR2 SVGEGT, per germline. This CDR3 is 13 amino acids long. The CDR3 spells CASSTETQETQYF. CDR3 DNA: TGTGCCAGCTCCACGGAGACCCAAGAGACCCAGTACTTC.

This clonotype turned up a few times. V gene TRBV19 combines with J gene TRBJ1-2, with D uncertain. Per germline, CDR1 LNHDA and CDR2 SQIVND (reference sequence). Trimming shortened V by 3 bases and J by 7 bases, and 9 bases separated the two germline ends. The CDR3 has 12 amino acids. The CDR3 bases are TGTGCCAGTAGTATCTCGGTGGTTGGCTACACCTTC. Its translation is CASSISVVGYTF.

In regard to this clonotype: A much larger clone is a single base away; this may be a read error. This chain links TRBV5-1 with TRBJ1-1; possible D gene TRBD1, 5 bases. V was pared by 3 bases and J by 6 bases, with 15 bases between. The CDR3 runs to 14 residues. The germline CDR1 and CDR2 sequences are SGHRS and YFSETQ. The CDR3: CASSSGFGGPEAFF. In nucleotides, the CDR3 is TGCGCCAGCAGCTCGGGATTCGGGGGTCCTGAAGCTTTCTTT.

The count of this clonotype is one. A much larger clone sits a single nucleotide away, making a read error possible. This chain connects TRBV7-9 to TRBJ2-3; D is undetermined. The germline V gene has CDR1 SEHNR and CDR2 FQNEAQ (reference sequence). The CDR3 consists of 16 residues. The V end was cut by 3 bases, the J end by 12 bases, with 25 bases between. The CDR3 loop reads CASSFTESDPYTPQYF. As DNA, the CDR3 is TGTGCCAGCAGCTTTACAGAAAGTGACCCTTACACCCCCCAGTATTTT.

Points on this clonotype: A read error may be the cause here, since a much bigger clone is one base away. The V call is TRBV27, the J call TRBJ1-1; D not resolved. From germline, CDR1 is MNHEY and CDR2 SMNVEV (reference sequence). Trimming left V 4 bases short and J 1 base short, with 7 bases between. CDR3 size: 13 residues. CDR3 bases: TGTGCCAGCAGTTCCCTAGCGAACACTGAAGCTTTCTTT. This sequence encodes CASSSLANTEAFF.

There are a few counts of this clonotype. The chain combines TRBV6-6 with TRBJ2-1, with D tentatively TRBD1 (5 bases). CDR3 length: 15 amino acids. V lost 3 bases, J lost 9 bases, and 18 bases lay in between. Germline V gives CDR1 MNHNY, CDR2 SVGAGI (reference sequence). CDR3 residues: CASSYPTVKGSEQFF. The CDR3, as DNA: TGTGCCAGCAGTTATCCGACAGTCAAGGGGTCTGAGCAGTTCTTC.

Comment on this clonotype: This sequence may be a read error, since a much larger clone differs from it by one base. The rearrangement links TRBV5-1 to TRBJ2-5; no clear D gene. Per germline, CDR1 SGHRS and CDR2 YFSETQ. This CDR3 has 13 residues. CDR3 residues: CASSLWSGETLYF. The CDR3 DNA is TGCGCCAGCAGCTTGTGGTCCGGAGAGACCCTGTACTTC.

This clonotype was seen a handful of times. The chain uses TRBV25-1 and TRBJ2-7; D not resolved. Trimming took off 4 bases at V and 3 bases at J, with 10 bases between the two ends. The germline gives CDR1 MGHDK, CDR2 SYGVNS. This CDR3 is built from 13 residues. CDR3 in amino acids: CASSAGFYYEQYF. CDR3 DNA sequence: TGTGCCAGCAGTGCTGGATTTTACTACGAGCAGTACTTC.

The chain employs TRBV28 and TRBJ2-7; 7 nucleotides match TRBD2. The CDR3 is 11 amino acids. In germline, CDR1 is MDHEN, CDR2 SYDVKM. Trimming cost V 10 bases and J 4 bases; bases outside gene matches: 4. CDR3 coding DNA: TGTGCCACTCCGGGAGGATACGAGCAGTACTTC. It encodes CATPGGYEQYF.

This clonotype was counted many times. V usage is TRBV3-1 and J usage is TRBJ1-1; TRBD1 agrees at 7 bases. In germline, CDR1 is LGHDT, CDR2 YNNKEL (reference sequence). The junction had 5 bases not matched to a gene; V was cut back by 0 bases and J by 4 bases. The CDR3 totals 15 residues. The CDR3 spells CASSQDRAGGTEAFF. The DNA for the CDR3 is TGTGCCAGCAGCCAAGATCGAGCAGGGGGCACTGAAGCTTTCTTT.

This clonotype has just a few counts. This chain uses TRBV7-9 with TRBJ1-1; no clear D. Trimming shortened V by 6 bases and J by 1 base, and 12 bases separated the two germline ends. This CDR3 is 14 amino acids long. The germline V gene has CDR1 SEHNR and CDR2 FQNEAQ (reference sequence). The CDR3 coding sequence is TGTGCCAGCAGTGCCGAAGGCAGGAACACTGAAGCTTTCTTT. Its translation: CASSAEGRNTEAFF.

Turning to this clonotype: A much larger clone is a single base away; this may be a read error. This chain uses TRBV27 with TRBJ2-3; TRBD2 is a possible D gene (6 bases). Per the germline V gene, CDR1 is MNHEY and CDR2 is SMNVEV (reference sequence). This CDR3 is built from 15 residues. CDR3 coding DNA: TGTGCCAGCGGTTTCTCCCGGGAGCCACCAGATACGCAGTATTTT. Amino acid sequence: CASGFSREPPDTQYF.

This clonotype was counted ten times or more. The genes are TRBV19 and TRBJ2-3, with 10 bases aligning to TRBD2. This CDR3 spans 15 amino acids. Germline CDR1 LNHDA, CDR2 SQIVND (reference sequence). V gave up 9 bases and J gave up 3 bases; unmatched junction bases: 9. CDR3 DNA: TGTGCCAGCAGCATCGGACTAGCGGTTACAGATACGCAGTATTTT. Its protein product is CASSIGLAVTDTQYF.

This clonotype showed up just a few times. This chain connects TRBV4-3 to TRBJ1-5; weak D call: TRBD1 (6 bases). This CDR3 has 20 amino acids. The germline V and J ends were trimmed by 0 bases and 5 bases, with 26 bases remaining between them. CDR1 is LGHNA and CDR2 is YSLEER in the germline V gene. DNA of the CDR3: TGCGCCAGCAGCCAAGATTGGGGGGGCCAGGGCATACTTCCCGATCAGCCCCAGCATTTT. Encoded protein: CASSQDWGGQGILPDQPQHF.

This clonotype was detected only a few times. The chain has TRBV19 and TRBJ2-7, with TRBD2 matching over 8 bases. CDR1 is LNHDA and CDR2 is SQIVND in the germline V gene (reference sequence). V shed 7 bases, J shed 0 bases, and the junction held 5 bases outside the gene matches. This CDR3 is built from 14 residues. As DNA, the CDR3 is TGTGCCAGTAAGGCGGCGGGGGGCTCCTACGAGCAGTACTTC. Translation: CASKAAGGSYEQYF.